This TCR beta chain was sequenced during a study of blood T cell repertoires in COVID-19. This CDR3 spans 15 amino acids. Germline V gene data show CDR1 as LGHNA and CDR2 as YSLEER. V lost 2 bases, J lost 7 bases, and 17 bases lay in between. Repertoires were generated with immunoSEQ multiplex PCR, while TCRdb's copy carries only in-frame clones and drops some. The sample gives approximately 80,000 clones, roughly 73% of which show up once; about 9.9% is in the top ten. Specimen: peripheral blood. This sequence joins TRBV4-3 and TRBJ1-2; D ambiguous. The sequence came from a human donor in a cohort sampled during active COVID-19. CDR3 sequence reads: CASSQKLGAPGGYTF. For the CDR3, the DNA is TGCGCCAGCAGCCAAAAGCTCGGCGCCCCGGGTGGCTACACCTTC.